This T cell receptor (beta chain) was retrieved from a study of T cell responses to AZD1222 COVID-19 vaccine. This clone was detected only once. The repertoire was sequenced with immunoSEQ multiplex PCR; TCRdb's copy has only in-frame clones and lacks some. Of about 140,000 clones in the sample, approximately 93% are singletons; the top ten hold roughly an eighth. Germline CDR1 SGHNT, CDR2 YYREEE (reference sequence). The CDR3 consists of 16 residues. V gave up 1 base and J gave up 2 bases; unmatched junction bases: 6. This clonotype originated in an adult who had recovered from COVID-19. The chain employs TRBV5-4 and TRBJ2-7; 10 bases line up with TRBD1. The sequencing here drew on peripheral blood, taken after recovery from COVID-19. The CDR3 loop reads CASSLPGQGGTYEQYF. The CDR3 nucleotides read TGTGCCAGCAGCTTGCCCGGACAGGGGGGGACCTACGAGCAGTACTTC.